This section outlines one T cell receptor beta chain sequence together with its context. Its antigen remains unidentified. These data originate in a study of shared clonotypes between healthy human individuals. Whole-study results and caveats: Shared clonotypes: about 5.3% naive CD4, about 3.5% naive CD8, about 2.4% memory CD4, about 0.4% memory CD8.

Deep level was the assay's run setting. Each replicate PCR on the sorted subsets used 200 to 250 ng DNA (around 31,000 T cell genomes). Clones were read by immunoSEQ multiplex PCR, and TCRdb kept only the in-frame ones, dropping some. This sample has millions of clones, with approximately 93% found just once. CDR1 and CDR2 (germline): SGHNT, YYREEE (reference sequence). The CDR3 has 17 amino acids. V lost 0 bases and J lost 6, with 19 bases in between. This sequence originates from a man in his late teens or twenties in good health. Some clones in this sample may be carry-over from other donors' samples. The source material was naive CD4+ T cells from PBMCs. As to subset: CD45RA+ positively selected. This chain connects TRBV5-4 to TRBJ2-1; the D is unclear. CDR3 protein: CASSLGVRTTASNEQFF. The CDR3 DNA reads as TGTGCCAGCAGCTTGGGAGTCCGGACCACCGCAAGCAATGAGCAGTTCTTC.